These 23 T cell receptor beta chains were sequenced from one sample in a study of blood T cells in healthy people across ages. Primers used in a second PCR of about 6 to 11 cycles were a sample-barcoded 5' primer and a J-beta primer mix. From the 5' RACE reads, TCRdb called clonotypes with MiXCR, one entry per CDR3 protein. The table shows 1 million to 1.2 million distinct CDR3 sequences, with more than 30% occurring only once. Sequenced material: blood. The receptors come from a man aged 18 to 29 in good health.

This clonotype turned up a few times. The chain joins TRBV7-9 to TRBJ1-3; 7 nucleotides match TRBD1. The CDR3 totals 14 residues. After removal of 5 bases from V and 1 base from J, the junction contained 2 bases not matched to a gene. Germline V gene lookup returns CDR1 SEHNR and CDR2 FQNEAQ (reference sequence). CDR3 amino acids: CASSPQGSGNTIYF. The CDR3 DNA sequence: TGTGCCAGCAGCCCACAGGGGTCTGGAAACACCATATATTTT.

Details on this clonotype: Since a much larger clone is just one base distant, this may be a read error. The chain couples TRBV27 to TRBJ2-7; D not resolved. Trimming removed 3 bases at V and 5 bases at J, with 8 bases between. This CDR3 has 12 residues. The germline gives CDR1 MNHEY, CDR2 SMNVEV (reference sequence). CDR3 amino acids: CASSFRVDEQYF. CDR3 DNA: TGTGCCAGCAGTTTTCGAGTCGACGAGCAGTACTTC.

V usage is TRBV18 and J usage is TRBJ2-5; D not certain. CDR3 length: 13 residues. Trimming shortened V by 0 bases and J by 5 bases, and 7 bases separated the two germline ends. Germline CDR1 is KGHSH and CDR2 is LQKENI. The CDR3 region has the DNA TGTGCCAGCTCACCACCGGTGGGGGAGACCCAGTACTTC. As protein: CASSPPVGETQYF.

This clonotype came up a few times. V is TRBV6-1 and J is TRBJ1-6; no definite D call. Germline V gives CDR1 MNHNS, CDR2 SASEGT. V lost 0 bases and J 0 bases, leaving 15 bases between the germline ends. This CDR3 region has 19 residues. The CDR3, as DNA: TGTGCCAGCAGTGAAGCGCCACAGTCTCCTAGCTCCTATAATTCACCCCTCCACTTT. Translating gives CASSEAPQSPSSYNSPLHF.

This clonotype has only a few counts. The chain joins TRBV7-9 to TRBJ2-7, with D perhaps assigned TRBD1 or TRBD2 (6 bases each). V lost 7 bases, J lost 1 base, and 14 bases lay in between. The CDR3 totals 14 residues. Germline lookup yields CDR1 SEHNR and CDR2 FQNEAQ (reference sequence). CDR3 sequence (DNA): TGTGCCAGCAACAGGGACTCCAAGTCCTACGAGCAGTACTTC. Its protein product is CASNRDSKSYEQYF.

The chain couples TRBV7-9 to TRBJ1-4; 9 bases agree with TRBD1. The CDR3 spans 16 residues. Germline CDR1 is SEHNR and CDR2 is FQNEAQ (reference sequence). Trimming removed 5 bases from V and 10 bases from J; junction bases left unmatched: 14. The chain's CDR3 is CASSLDTGGELGKLFF. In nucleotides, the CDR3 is TGTGCCAGCAGCCTAGATACAGGGGGCGAATTGGGAAAACTGTTTTTT.

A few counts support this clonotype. CDR3 loop: CASSDERGVHQETQYF. In nucleotides, the CDR3 is TGTGCCAGCAGTGACGAACGCGGGGTTCACCAAGAGACCCAGTACTTC. The chain recombines TRBV6-4 with TRBJ2-5; a possible D gene is TRBD2 (6 bases). CDR3 length: 16 residues. V was cut by 2 bases and J by 0 bases, with 13 bases left in between. Per the germline V gene, CDR1 is MRHNA and CDR2 is SNTAGT.

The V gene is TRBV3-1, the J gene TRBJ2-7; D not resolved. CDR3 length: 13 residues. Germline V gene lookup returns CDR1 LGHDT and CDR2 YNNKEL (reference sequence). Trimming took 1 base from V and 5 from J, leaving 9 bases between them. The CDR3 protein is CASSQVKRNEQYF. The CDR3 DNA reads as TGTGCCAGCAGCCAAGTTAAGAGGAACGAGCAGTACTTC.

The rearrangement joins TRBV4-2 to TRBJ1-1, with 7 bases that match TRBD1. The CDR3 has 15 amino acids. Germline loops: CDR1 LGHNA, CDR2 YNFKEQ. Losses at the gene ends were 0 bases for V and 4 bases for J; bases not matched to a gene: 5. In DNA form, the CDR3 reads TGTGCCAGCAGCCAAGACTTGGCAGGGGGCACTGAAGCTTTCTTT. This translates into CASSQDLAGGTEAFF.

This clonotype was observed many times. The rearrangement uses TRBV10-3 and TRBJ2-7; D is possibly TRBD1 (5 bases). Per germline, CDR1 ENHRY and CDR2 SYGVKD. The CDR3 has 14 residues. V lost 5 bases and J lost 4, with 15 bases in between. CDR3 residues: CAISRGRGVYEQYF. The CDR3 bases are TGTGCCATCAGTCGAGGAAGGGGTGTGTACGAGCAGTACTTC.

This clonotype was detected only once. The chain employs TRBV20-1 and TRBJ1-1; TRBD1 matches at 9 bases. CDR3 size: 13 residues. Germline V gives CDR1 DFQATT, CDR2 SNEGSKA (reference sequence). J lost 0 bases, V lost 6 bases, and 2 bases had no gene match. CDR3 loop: CSAGTGMNTEAFF. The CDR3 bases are TGCAGTGCAGGGACAGGGATGAACACTGAAGCTTTCTTT.

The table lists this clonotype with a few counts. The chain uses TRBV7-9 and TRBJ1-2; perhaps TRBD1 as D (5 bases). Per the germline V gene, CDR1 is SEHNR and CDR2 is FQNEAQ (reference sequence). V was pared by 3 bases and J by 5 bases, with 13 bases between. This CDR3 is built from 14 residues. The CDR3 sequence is CASSFTGGLYGYTF. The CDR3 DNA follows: TGTGCCAGCAGCTTCACCGGGGGATTGTATGGCTACACCTTC.

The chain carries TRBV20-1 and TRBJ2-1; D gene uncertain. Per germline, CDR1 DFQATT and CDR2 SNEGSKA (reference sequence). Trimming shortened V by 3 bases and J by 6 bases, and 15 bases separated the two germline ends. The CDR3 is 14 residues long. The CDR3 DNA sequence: TGCAGTGCTAGGACGGTTTGGATGGTCAATGAGCAGTTCTTC. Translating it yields CSARTVWMVNEQFF.

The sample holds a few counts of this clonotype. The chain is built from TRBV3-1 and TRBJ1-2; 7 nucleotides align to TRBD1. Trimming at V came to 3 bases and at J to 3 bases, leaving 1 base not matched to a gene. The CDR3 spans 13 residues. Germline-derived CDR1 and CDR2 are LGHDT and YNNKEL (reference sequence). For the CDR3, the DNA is TGTGCCAGCAGCCAGGGACAGTACTATGGCTACACCTTC. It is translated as CASSQGQYYGYTF.

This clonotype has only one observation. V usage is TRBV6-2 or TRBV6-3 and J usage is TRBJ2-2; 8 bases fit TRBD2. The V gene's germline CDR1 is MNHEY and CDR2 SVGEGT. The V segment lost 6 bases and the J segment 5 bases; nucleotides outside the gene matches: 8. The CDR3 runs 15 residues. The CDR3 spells CASRMAGGHTGELFF. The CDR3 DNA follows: TGTGCCAGCAGGATGGCGGGGGGCCATACCGGGGAGCTGTTTTTT.

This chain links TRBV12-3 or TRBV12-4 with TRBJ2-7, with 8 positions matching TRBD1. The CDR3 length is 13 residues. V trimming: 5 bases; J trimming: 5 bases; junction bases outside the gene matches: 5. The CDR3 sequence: CASSRTGIDEQYF. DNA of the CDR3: TGTGCCAGCAGTCGGACAGGGATAGACGAGCAGTACTTC.

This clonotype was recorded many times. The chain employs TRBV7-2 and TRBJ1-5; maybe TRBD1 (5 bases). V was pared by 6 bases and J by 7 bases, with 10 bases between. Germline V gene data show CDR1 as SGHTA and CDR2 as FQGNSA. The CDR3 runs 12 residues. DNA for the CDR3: TGTGCCAGCAGTTTGAGGGGCCAGCCCCAGCATTTT. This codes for CASSLRGQPQHF.

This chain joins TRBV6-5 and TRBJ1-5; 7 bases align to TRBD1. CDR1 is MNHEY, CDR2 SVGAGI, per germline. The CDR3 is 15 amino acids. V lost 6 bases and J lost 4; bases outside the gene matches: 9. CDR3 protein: CASSYTGQANQPQHF. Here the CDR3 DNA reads TGTGCCAGCAGCTACACTGGACAGGCAAATCAGCCCCAGCATTTT.

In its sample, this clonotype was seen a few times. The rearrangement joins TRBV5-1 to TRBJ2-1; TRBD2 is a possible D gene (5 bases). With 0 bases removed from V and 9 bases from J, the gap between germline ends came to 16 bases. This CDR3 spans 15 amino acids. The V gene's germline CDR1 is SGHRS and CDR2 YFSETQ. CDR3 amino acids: CASSLESGGYAEQFF. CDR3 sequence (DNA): TGCGCCAGCAGCTTGGAGTCGGGCGGGTATGCTGAGCAGTTCTTC.

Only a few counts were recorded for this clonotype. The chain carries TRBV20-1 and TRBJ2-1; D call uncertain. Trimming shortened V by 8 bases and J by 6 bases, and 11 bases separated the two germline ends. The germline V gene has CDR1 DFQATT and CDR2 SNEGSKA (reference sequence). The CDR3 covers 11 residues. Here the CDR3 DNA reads TGCAGTCCCTGGGGTGGCAATGAGCAGTTCTTC. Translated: CSPWGGNEQFF.

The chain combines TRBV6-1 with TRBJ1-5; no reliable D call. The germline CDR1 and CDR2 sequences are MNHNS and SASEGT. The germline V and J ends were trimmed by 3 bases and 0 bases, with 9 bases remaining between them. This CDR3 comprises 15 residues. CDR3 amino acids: CASSERTVSNQPQHF. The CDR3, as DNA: TGTGCCAGCAGTGAGCGGACGGTTAGCAATCAGCCCCAGCATTTT.

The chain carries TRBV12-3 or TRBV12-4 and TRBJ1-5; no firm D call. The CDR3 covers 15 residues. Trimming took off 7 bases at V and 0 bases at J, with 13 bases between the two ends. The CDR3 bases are TGTGCCAGCACCGTTGACGGATTTAGCAATCAGCCCCAGCATTTT. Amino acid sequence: CASTVDGFSNQPQHF.

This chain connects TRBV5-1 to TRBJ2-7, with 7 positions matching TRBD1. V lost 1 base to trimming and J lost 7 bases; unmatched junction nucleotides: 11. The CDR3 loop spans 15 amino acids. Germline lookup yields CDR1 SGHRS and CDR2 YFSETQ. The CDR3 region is CASSLPGTAGNEQYF. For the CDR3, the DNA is TGCGCCAGCAGCTTGCCCGGGACAGCCGGCAATGAGCAGTACTTC.